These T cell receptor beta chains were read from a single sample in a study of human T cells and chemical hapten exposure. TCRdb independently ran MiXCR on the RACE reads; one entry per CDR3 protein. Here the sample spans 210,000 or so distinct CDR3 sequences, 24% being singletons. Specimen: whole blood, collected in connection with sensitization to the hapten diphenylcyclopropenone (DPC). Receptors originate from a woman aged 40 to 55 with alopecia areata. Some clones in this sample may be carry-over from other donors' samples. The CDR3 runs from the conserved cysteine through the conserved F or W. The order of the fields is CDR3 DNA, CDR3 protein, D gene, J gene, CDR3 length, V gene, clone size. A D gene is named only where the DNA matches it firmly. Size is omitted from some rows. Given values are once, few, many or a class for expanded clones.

CDR3 DNA: TGCGCCAGCAGCTTGGTTTCTCCGGGACAGGGATTCACAGATACGCAGTATTTT; CDR3 protein: CASSLVSPGQGFTDTQYF; D gene: TRBD1; J gene: TRBJ2-3; CDR3 length: 18; V gene: TRBV5-1; clone size: NA
CDR3 DNA: TGTGCCAGCAGTCCTCAGAGGAATGAGCAGTTCTTC; CDR3 protein: CASSPQRNEQFF; D gene: NA; J gene: TRBJ2-1; CDR3 length: 12; V gene: TRBV6-2/TRBV6-3; clone size: NA
CDR3 DNA: TGTGCCCTCCATAGACAGGGGTGGAATGAGCAGTTCTTC; CDR3 protein: CALHRQGWNEQFF; D gene: TRBD1; J gene: TRBJ2-1; CDR3 length: 13; V gene: TRBV30; clone size: NA
CDR3 DNA: TGTGCAAGCGGGCGCCACGAGCAGTACTTC; CDR3 protein: CASGRHEQYF; D gene: NA; J gene: TRBJ2-7; CDR3 length: 10; V gene: TRBV6-2/TRBV6-3; clone size: many
CDR3 DNA: TGTGCCAGCAGTTTGCCAGGGAACTATGGCTACACCTTC; CDR3 protein: CASSLPGNYGYTF; D gene: NA; J gene: TRBJ1-2; CDR3 length: 13; V gene: TRBV28; clone size: few
CDR3 DNA: TGCAGTGTGGGGCAGGGGGACTTAAATTCACCCCTCCACTTT; CDR3 protein: CSVGQGDLNSPLHF; D gene: TRBD1; J gene: TRBJ1-6; CDR3 length: 14; V gene: TRBV20-1; clone size: many
CDR3 DNA: TGCAGCGTCCGTTCTAGCGGGGGTTCCTACGAGCAGTACTTC; CDR3 protein: CSVRSSGGSYEQYF; D gene: TRBD2; J gene: TRBJ2-7; CDR3 length: 14; V gene: TRBV29-1; clone size: few
CDR3 DNA: TGTGCCAGCAGCTTAGCCCAGGGGCTTAACAATGAGCAGTTCTTC; CDR3 protein: CASSLAQGLNNEQFF; D gene: NA; J gene: TRBJ2-1; CDR3 length: 15; V gene: TRBV7-2; clone size: NA
CDR3 DNA: TGTGCCAACAGTGTGGGGCTAGCGGGATCAACAGATACGCAGTATTTT; CDR3 protein: CANSVGLAGSTDTQYF; D gene: TRBD2; J gene: TRBJ2-3; CDR3 length: 16; V gene: TRBV6-4; clone size: once
CDR3 DNA: TGTGCCAGCAGCTTCCTGGAGAACTATGGCTACACCTTC; CDR3 protein: CASSFLENYGYTF; D gene: NA; J gene: TRBJ1-2; CDR3 length: 13; V gene: TRBV7-9; clone size: few